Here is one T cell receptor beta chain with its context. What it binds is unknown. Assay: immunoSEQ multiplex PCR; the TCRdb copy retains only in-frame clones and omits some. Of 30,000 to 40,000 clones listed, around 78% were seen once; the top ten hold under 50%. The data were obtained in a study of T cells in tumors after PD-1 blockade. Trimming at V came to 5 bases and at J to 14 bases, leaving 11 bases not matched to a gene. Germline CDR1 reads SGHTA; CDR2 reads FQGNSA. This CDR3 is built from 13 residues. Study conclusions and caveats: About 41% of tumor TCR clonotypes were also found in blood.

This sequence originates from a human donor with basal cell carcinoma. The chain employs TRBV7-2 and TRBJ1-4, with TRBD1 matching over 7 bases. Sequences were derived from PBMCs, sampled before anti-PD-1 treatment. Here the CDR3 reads CASSPDDGTVLFF. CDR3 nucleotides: TGTGCCAGCAGCCCGGACGATGGGACAGTGCTGTTTTTT.